Detailed here is one T cell receptor (beta chain). Its antigen is not known. The record originates from a study of early stage breast cancer tumors. Overall study findings and caveats: Tumors had approximately 2.6-fold higher T cell density and higher clonality than adjacent normal breast tissue. Commonly generated sequences made up most enriched TCRB sequences shared between patients.

Clones were sequenced by immunoSEQ multiplex PCR, and TCRdb holds only the in-frame ones, with some missing. Among some 72,000 clones listed, roughly 80% were seen once. V gave up 1 base and J gave up 5 bases, with 14 bases separating them. Germline V gene lookup returns CDR1 MNHEY and CDR2 SMNVEV (reference sequence). The CDR3 extends over 15 amino acids. Material: blood. The chain is built from TRBV27 and TRBJ1-1; D possibly corresponds to TRBD1 (5 bases). The receptor comes from a person aged 60 to 70 with breast cancer. This CDR3 is CASSLYGSGETEAFF. The CDR3 nucleotides are TGTGCCAGCAGTTTATACGGGTCGGGGGAAACTGAAGCTTTCTTT.